What follows are 11 T cell receptor beta chains derived from one specimen sequenced in a study of T-cell memory formation after mild COVID-19. From the 5' RACE reads, TCRdb called clonotypes with MiXCR, one entry per CDR3 protein. Of around 250,000 distinct CDR3 sequences in the sample, about 17% were seen once. Sequences were obtained from PBMCs or a T cell subset sorted from them (not recorded which). These receptors were collected from a man aged 18 to 30 who had mild COVID-19 (a few samples of this study predate the infection). Cell type and time point are not known.

The rearrangement joins TRBV6-5 to TRBJ2-2; tentatively, D is TRBD1 (6 bases). The germline CDR1 and CDR2 sequences are MNHEY and SVGAGI. This CDR3 has 13 amino acids. Trimming cost V 4 bases and J 6 bases, with 9 bases left between them. CDR3 amino acids: CASSWGLAGELFF. The CDR3 DNA reads TGTGCCAGCAGTTGGGGGCTTGCCGGGGAGCTGTTTTTT.

This clonotype appeared a few times. The V call is TRBV7-2, the J call TRBJ1-5; possibly TRBD1 for D (5 bases). The CDR3 has 15 residues. Germline assignment: CDR1 SGHTA and CDR2 FQGNSA. V was cut by 5 bases and J by 0 bases, with 11 bases left in between. The CDR3 bases are TGTGCCAGCAGCCCAGGGACGGTTAGCAATCAGCCCCAGCATTTT. Translation gives CASSPGTVSNQPQHF. Together with reference TRBV7-2 and TRBJ1-5, the CDR3 gives the full variable domain: GAGVSQSPSNKVTEKGKDVELRCDPISGHTALYWYRQSLGQGLEFLIYFQGNSAPDKSGLPSDRFSAERTGGSVSTLTIQRTQQEDSAVYLCASSPGTVSNQPQHFGDGTRLSIL.

The rearrangement links TRBV15 to TRBJ2-5; 7 nucleotides match TRBD1. The CDR3 sequence is 14 residues long. In germline, CDR1 is LNHNV, CDR2 YYDKDF (reference sequence). Unmatched junction bases numbered 10, after V lost 11 bases and J lost 1 base. The CDR3 reads CAAQLRDSQETQYF. CDR3 in DNA: TGTGCCGCCCAACTGAGGGACAGCCAAGAGACCCAGTACTTC.

There are a few counts of this clonotype. V and J are TRBV20-1 and TRBJ1-1; D not certain. The length of the CDR3 is 15 residues. In germline, CDR1 is DFQATT, CDR2 SNEGSKA (reference sequence). V shed 5 bases and J shed 2 bases, with 18 bases lying between them. This CDR3 reads CSAPPGGIGNTEAFF. CDR3 DNA: TGCAGTGCTCCCCCGGGAGGGATTGGAAACACTGAAGCTTTCTTT.

The gene calls are TRBV15 and TRBJ2-2; D might be TRBD1 (6 bases). CDR1 is LNHNV, CDR2 YYDKDF, per germline (reference sequence). V lost 0 bases and J 1 base, leaving 9 bases between the germline ends. There are 16 residues in the CDR3. In DNA, the CDR3 is TGTGCCACCAGCAGAGACAACAGGGTGAACACCGGGGAGCTGTTTTTT. This codes for CATSRDNRVNTGELFF.

This clonotype has only a few counts. The V and J genes are TRBV7-2 and TRBJ1-1; D remains ambiguous. Trimming took off 5 bases at V and 5 bases at J, with 12 bases between the two ends. Germline lookup yields CDR1 SGHTA and CDR2 FQGNSA. This CDR3 comprises 13 residues. The CDR3 DNA reads as TGTGCCAGCAGCCCGTGGCGAGGGACTGAAGCTTTCTTT. Amino acids: CASSPWRGTEAFF.

This clonotype was observed a handful of times. J is TRBJ1-1 and V is TRBV7-3; D remains unclear. Germline CDR1 and CDR2: SGHTA and FQGTGA. The CDR3 totals 14 residues. V lost 2 bases to trimming and J lost 6 bases, with 13 bases between them. DNA of the CDR3: TGTGCCAGCAGCTTAGGTTACATGGGAGCTGAAGCTTTCTTT. It yields the protein CASSLGYMGAEAFF.

This clonotype has a handful of counts. The genes are TRBV5-5 and TRBJ1-1; TRBD1 matches at 9 bases. V was clipped by 2 bases and J by 3 bases; unmatched bases: 5. CDR3 length: 15 amino acids. CDR1 and CDR2 (germline): SGHKS, YYEKEE (reference sequence). The CDR3 loop reads CASSLTGGGYTEAFF. CDR3 DNA: TGTGCCAGCAGCTTAACAGGGGGCGGGTACACTGAAGCTTTCTTT.

This clonotype was counted many times. A junction boundary mismatches the germline segment, possibly from a read error. This chain links TRBV7-3 with TRBJ2-2; possibly TRBD1 for D (6 bases). The CDR3 contains 14 residues. Per the germline V gene, CDR1 is SGHTA and CDR2 is FQGTGA. The CDR3 DNA sequence: TGCGCCAGCAGCCTGACAGGGAACACCGGGGAGCTGTTTTTT. Translated: CASSLTGNTGELFF.

This clonotype was observed a handful of times. The V and J genes are TRBV15 and TRBJ2-7; possibly TRBD2 for D (6 bases). The V and J ends lost 3 bases and 1 base respectively, with 13 bases between them. The germline V gene has CDR1 LNHNV and CDR2 YYDKDF (reference sequence). The CDR3 covers 15 residues. DNA of the CDR3: TGTGCCACCAGCAGTGGGGTTGGGAGGTCCTACGAGCAGTACGTC. Translated: CATSSGVGRSYEQYV.

In DNA, the CDR3 is TGTGCCAGCAGCGGACTAGGGGCTCGGGAGACCCAGTACTTC. Its translation: CASSGLGARETQYF. This chain links TRBV9 with TRBJ2-5, with D perhaps TRBD2 (6 bases). The germline CDR1 and CDR2 sequences are SGDLS and YYNGEE. CDR3 length: 14 amino acids. Trimming cost V 3 bases and J 5 bases, with 14 bases left between them.